Listed below are T cell receptor beta chains from one sample, sequenced in a study of cytomegalovirus exposure and HLA in healthy donors. The method was immunoSEQ multiplex PCR; TCRdb's version includes in-frame clones alone and lacks a portion of them. Of 50,000 to 75,000 clones in the sample, roughly 84% are singletons; the top ten hold about 1.5%. Sample: PBMCs. These TCRs come from a human donor in good health. CDR3s leave out the opening cysteine and the closing phenylalanine or tryptophan. A D gene is named only where the DNA matches it firmly.

>-|TRBJ1-1|TRBV7-2
ASSLAPGVDTEAF
>-|TRBJ2-1|TRBV28
ASSFSYNEQF
>-|TRBJ2-5|TRBV7-6
ASSQGRGETQY
>-|TRBJ2-1|TRBV7-2
ASSLARDSRNYNEQF
>-|TRBJ2-7|TRBV15
ATSRDQVGPYEQY
>TRBD1|TRBJ2-1|TRBV10-3
AISESRQGGSYNEQF
>-|TRBJ2-2|TRBV28
ASIQLSTTGGLF
>-|TRBJ1-2|TRBV19
ASSTVGQVWGYT
>-|TRBJ1-3|TRBV28
ASSLFRGSSGNTIY
>-|TRBJ1-1|TRBV6-5
ASSYSEGNTEAF
>TRBD2|TRBJ2-5|TRBV11-3
ASSLGGGEETQY
>TRBD2|TRBJ2-3|TRBV2
ASSVETSGTDTQY
>-|TRBJ2-1|TRBV11-2
ASGRVYNEQF
>TRBD2|TRBJ2-5|TRBV7-7
ASSRTMGGPQETQY
>-|TRBJ1-5|TRBV9
ASSAGGEFYQPQH
>-|TRBJ1-2|TRBV4-1
ASRPSYGHQTLANYGYT
>-|TRBJ2-5|TRBV7-9
ASSSRETFQETQY
>-|TRBJ2-7|TRBV6-5
ASSYEGTPPSLQY
>-|TRBJ2-2|TRBV18
ASSPYTGELF
>TRBD2|TRBJ2-1|TRBV29-1
SVGTSGSNEQF
>-|TRBJ2-3|TRBV7-9
ASSLDITDTQY
>TRBD1|TRBJ1-1|TRBV7-2
ASSLSGGGTEAF
>-|TRBJ1-3|TRBV30
AWTGNSGNTIY
>TRBD2|TRBJ2-5|TRBV28
ASSRGGREETQY
>TRBD1|TRBJ2-7|TRBV19
ASSIDPTGVGEQY
>-|TRBJ1-4|TRBV5-6
ASSLVGSGEKLF
>TRBD1|TRBJ1-2|TRBV7-9
ASSGTGDGYT
>-|TRBJ2-4|TRBV4-2
ASTKDGSAAAGIQY
>-|TRBJ1-1|TRBV18
ASSRWGGALKNTEAF
>-|TRBJ1-6|TRBV7-2
ASSLATVPSPLH
>-|TRBJ2-1|TRBV4-1
ASRKDRNEQF
>-|TRBJ1-6|TRBV7-2
ASSRVQGFDSPLH
>TRBD1|TRBJ1-4|TRBV30
AWSSRDRGHEKLF
>-|TRBJ2-2|TRBV4-1
ASSQDRAITGELF
>TRBD1|TRBJ2-5|TRBV5-1
ASSFGTGRQETQY
>TRBD2|TRBJ2-1|TRBV11-3
ASSRHQAGDTDEQF
>-|TRBJ2-7|TRBV9
ASSPTSWPYEQY